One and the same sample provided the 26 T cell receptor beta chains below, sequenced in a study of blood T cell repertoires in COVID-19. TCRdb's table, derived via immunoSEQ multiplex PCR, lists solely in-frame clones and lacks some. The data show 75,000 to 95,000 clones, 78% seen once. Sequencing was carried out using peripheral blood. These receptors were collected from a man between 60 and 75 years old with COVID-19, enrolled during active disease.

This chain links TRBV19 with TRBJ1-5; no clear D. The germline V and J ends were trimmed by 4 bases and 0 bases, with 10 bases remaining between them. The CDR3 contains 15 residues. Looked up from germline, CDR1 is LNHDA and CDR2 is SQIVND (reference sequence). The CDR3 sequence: CASSTRELSNQPQHF. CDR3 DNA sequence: TGTGCCAGTAGTACCCGGGAGCTTAGCAATCAGCCCCAGCATTTT.

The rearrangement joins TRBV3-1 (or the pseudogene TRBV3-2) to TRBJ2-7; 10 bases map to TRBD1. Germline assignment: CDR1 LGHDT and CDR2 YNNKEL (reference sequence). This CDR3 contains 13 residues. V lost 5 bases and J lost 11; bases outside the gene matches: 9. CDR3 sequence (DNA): TGTGCCAGCAGCTTCGGACAGGGGGGGACAGAGTACTTC. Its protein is CASSFGQGGTEYF.

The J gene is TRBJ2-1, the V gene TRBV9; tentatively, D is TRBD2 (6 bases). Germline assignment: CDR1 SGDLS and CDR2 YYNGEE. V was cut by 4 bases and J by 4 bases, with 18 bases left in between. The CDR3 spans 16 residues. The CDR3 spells CASSPPPGVTYNEQFF. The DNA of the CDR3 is TGTGCCAGCAGCCCGCCACCGGGGGTTACTTACAATGAGCAGTTCTTC.

CDR3 sequence (DNA): TGTGCCTCCCAAACGGGAGATTATGGCTACACCTTC. Its translation: CASQTGDYGYTF. The chain uses TRBV19 and TRBJ1-2; D is unresolved. Germline CDR1 is LNHDA and CDR2 is SQIVND (reference sequence). The CDR3 has 12 residues. Between the trimmed V and J ends, which lost 11 bases and 5 bases, there was a span of 15 bases.

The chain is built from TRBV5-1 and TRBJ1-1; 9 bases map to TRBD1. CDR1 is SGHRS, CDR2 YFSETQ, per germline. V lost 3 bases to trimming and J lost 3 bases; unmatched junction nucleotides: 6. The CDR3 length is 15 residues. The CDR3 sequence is CASSSGQGFYTEAFF. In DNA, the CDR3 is TGCGCCAGCAGCTCAGGACAGGGGTTTTACACTGAAGCTTTCTTT.

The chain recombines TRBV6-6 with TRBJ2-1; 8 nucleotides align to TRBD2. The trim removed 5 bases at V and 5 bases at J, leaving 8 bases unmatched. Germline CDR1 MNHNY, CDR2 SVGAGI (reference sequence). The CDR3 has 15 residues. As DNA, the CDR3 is TGTGCCAGCAGTCTCCGGGCGGGAGGTCACAATGAGCAGTTCTTC. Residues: CASSLRAGGHNEQFF.

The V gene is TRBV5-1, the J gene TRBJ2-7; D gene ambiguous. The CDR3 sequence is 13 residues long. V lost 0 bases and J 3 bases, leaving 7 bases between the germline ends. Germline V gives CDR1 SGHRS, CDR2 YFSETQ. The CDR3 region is CASSLATFYEQYF. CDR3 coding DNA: TGCGCCAGCAGCTTGGCCACATTCTACGAGCAGTACTTC.

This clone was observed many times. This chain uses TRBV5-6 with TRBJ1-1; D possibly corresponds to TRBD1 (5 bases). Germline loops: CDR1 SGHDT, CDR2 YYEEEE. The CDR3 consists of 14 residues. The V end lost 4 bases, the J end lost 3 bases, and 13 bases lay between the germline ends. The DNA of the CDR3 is TGTGCCAGCAGCCCGGGACCGGGGGACACTGAAGCTTTCTTT. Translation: CASSPGPGDTEAFF.

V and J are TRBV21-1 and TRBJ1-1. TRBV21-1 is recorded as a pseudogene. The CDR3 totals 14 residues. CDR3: CASSRSVPHTEAFF. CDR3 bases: TGTGCCAGCAGCAGATCGGTGCCCCACACTGAAGCTTTCTTT.

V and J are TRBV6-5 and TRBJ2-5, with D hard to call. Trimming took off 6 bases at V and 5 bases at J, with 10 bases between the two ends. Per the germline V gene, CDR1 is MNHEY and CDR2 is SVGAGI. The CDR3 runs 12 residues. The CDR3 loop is CASSRPGETQYF. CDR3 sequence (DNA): TGTGCCAGCAGCCGACCCGGGGAGACCCAGTACTTC.

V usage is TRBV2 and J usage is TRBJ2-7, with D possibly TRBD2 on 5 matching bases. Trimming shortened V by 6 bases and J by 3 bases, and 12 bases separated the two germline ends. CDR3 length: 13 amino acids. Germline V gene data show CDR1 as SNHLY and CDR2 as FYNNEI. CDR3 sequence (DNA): TGTGCCAGCAGAGCGGCCTCCCTCTACGAGCAGTACTTC. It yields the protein CASRAASLYEQYF.

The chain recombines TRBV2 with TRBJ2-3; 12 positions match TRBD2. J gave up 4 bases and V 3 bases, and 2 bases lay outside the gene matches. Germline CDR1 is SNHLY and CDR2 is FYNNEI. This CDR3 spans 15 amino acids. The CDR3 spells CASSERLAGADTQYF. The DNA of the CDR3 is TGTGCCAGCAGTGAGAGACTAGCGGGGGCAGATACGCAGTATTTT.

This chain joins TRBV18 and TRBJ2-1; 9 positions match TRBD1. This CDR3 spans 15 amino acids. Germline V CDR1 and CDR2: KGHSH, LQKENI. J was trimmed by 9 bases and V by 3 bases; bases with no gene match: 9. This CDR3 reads CASSPDGTGRGEQFF. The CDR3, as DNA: TGTGCCAGCTCACCGGATGGGACAGGGCGAGGTGAGCAGTTCTTC. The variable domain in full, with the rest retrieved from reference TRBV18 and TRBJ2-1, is NAGVMQNPRHLVRRRGQEARLRCSPMKGHSHVYWYRQLPEEGLKFMVYLQKENIIDESGMPKERFSAEFPKEGPSILRIQQVVRGDSAAYFCASSPDGTGRGEQFFGPGTRLTVL.

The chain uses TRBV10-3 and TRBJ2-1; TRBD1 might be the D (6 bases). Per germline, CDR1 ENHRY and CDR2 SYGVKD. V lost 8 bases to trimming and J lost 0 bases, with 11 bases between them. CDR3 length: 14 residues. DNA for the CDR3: TGTGCCATCCGAGCAGGGGACTCCTACAATGAGCAGTTCTTC. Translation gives CAIRAGDSYNEQFF.

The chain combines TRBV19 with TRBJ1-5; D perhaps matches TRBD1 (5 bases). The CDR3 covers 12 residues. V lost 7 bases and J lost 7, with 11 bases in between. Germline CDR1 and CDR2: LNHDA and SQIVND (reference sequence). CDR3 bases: TGTGCCAGTACTCAGGGTGTACAGCCCCAGCATTTT. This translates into CASTQGVQPQHF.

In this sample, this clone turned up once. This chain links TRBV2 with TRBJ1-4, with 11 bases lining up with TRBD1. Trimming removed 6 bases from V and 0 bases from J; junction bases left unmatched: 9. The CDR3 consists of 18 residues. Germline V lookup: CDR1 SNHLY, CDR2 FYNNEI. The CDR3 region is CASSHGDRGFATNEKLFF. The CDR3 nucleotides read TGTGCCAGCAGCCACGGGGACAGGGGGTTTGCAACTAATGAAAAACTGTTTTTT. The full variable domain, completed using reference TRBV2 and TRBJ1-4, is EPEVTQTPSHQVTQMGQEVILRCVPISNHLYFYWYRQILGQKVEFLVSFYNNEISEKSEIFDDQFSVERPDGSNFTLKIRSTKLEDSAMYFCASSHGDRGFATNEKLFFGSGTQLSVL.

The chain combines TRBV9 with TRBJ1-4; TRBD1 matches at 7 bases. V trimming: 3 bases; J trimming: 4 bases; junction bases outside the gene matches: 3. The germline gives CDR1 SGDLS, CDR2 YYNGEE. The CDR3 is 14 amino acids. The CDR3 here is CASSGQGLNEKLFF. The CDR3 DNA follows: TGTGCCAGCAGCGGACAGGGACTTAATGAAAAACTGTTTTTT.

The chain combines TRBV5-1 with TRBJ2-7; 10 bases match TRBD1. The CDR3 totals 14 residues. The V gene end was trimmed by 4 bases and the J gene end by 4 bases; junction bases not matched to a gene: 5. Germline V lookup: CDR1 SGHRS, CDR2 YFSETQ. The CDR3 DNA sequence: TGCGCCAGCAGCCCCGGGACAGGGGTGTACGAGCAGTACTTC. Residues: CASSPGTGVYEQYF.

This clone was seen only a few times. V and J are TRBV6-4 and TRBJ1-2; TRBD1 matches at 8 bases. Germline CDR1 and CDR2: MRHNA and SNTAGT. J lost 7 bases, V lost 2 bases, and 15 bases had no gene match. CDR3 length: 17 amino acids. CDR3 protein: CASSDPPDREVAAGYTF. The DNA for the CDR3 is TGTGCCAGCAGTGACCCCCCGGACAGGGAGGTGGCGGCTGGCTACACCTTC.

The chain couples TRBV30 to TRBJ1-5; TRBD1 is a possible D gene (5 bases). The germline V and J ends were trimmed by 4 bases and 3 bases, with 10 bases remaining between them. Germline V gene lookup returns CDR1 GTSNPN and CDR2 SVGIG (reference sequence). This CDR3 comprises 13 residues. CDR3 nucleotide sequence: TGTGCCTGGACAGGAGGGGCCAATCAGCCCCAGCATTTT. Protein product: CAWTGGANQPQHF. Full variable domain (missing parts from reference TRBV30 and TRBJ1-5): SQTIHQWPATLVQPVGSPLSLECTVEGTSNPNLYWYRQAAGRGLQLLFYSVGIGQISSEVPQNLSASRPQDRQFILSSKKLLLSDSGFYLCAWTGGANQPQHFGDGTRLSIL.

The CDR3 nucleotides are TGTGCCAGCAGCTTAGACAGCAAGGGCTACACCTTC. It specifies CASSLDSKGYTF. V gene TRBV7-9 combines with J gene TRBJ1-2; no clear D. This CDR3 contains 12 residues. V gave up 1 base and J gave up 8 bases, with 8 bases separating them. The V gene's germline CDR1 is SEHNR and CDR2 FQNEAQ (reference sequence).

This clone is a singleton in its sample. CDR3 sequence: CAITRGPRYF. DNA of the CDR3: TGTGCCATCACCAGGGGACCCCGGTACTTC. V and J are TRBV10-3 and TRBJ2-7; tentative D call: TRBD1 (6 bases). V dropped 7 bases and J dropped 12 bases, with 13 bases sitting between them. CDR3 size: 10 residues. Germline V gene sequence: CDR1 ENHRY, CDR2 SYGVKD.

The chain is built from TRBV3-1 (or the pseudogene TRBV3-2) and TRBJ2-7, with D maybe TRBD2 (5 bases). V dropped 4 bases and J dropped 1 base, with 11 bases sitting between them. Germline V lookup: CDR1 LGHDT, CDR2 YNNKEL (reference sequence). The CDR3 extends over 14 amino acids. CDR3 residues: CASSRKLESYEQYF. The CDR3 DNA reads TGTGCCAGCAGCCGAAAACTAGAGTCCTACGAGCAGTACTTC.

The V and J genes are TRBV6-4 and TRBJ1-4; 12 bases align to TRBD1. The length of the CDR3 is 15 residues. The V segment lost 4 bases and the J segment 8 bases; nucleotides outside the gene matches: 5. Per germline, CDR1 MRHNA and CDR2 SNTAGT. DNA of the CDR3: TGTGCCAGCAGTGTCGGGACAGGGGGCAGAGAAAAACTGTTTTTT. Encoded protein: CASSVGTGGREKLFF.

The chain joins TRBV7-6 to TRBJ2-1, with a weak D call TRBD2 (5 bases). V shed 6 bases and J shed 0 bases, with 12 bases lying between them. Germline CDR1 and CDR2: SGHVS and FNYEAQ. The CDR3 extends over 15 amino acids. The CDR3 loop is CASSRVAGSYNEQFF. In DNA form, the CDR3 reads TGTGCCAGCAGTCGGGTGGCGGGCTCCTACAATGAGCAGTTCTTC.

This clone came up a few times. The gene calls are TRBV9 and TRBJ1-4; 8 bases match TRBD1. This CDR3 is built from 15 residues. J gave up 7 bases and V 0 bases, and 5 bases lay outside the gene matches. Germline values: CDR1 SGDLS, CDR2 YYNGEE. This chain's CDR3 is CASSVGTGRGEKLFF. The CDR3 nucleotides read TGTGCCAGCAGCGTAGGGACAGGGCGTGGTGAAAAACTGTTTTTT. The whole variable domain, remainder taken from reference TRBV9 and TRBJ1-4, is DSGVTQTPKHLITATGQRVTLRCSPRSGDLSVYWYQQSLDQGLQFLIQYYNGEERAKGNILERFSAQQFPDLHSELNLSSLELGDSALYFCASSVGTGRGEKLFFGSGTQLSVL.